The text below deals with one TCR beta chain. These data belong to a study of cytomegalovirus exposure and HLA in healthy donors. The PCR contained 60 Vbeta and 13 Jbeta primers. Clones were read by immunoSEQ multiplex PCR, and TCRdb kept only the in-frame ones, dropping some. The sample's table shows 200,000 or so clones. With 6 bases removed from V and 4 bases from J, the gap between germline ends came to 12 bases. The germline gives CDR1 SQVTM, CDR2 ANQGSEA. There are 12 residues in the CDR3. V is TRBV29-1 and J is TRBJ1-2, with a tentative D call TRBD1 (5 bases). Sequencing was carried out using PBMCs. The source is a boy younger than 18 in good health and CMV-seronegative. The CDR3 loop reads CSVQQGSYGYTF. DNA for the CDR3: TGCAGCGTCCAGCAGGGCTCCTATGGCTACACCTTC.